This TCR beta chain comes out of a study of blood T cell repertoires in COVID-19. Trimming shortened V by 3 bases and J by 3 bases, and 11 bases separated the two germline ends. CDR1 is SNHLY, CDR2 FYNNEI, per germline. There are 14 residues in the CDR3. This table comes from immunoSEQ multiplex PCR, and its TCRdb copy is limited to in-frame clones, with some not included. The table lists approximately 70,000 clones, 90% of them singletons. The TCR sequence derives from a woman between 18 and 30 years old with acute or convalescent COVID-19. The material sequenced was peripheral blood. This sequence joins TRBV2 and TRBJ1-1; maybe TRBD1 (5 bases). The CDR3, as DNA: TGTGCCAGCAGTGAGGACGGCAGGGACACTGAAGCTTTCTTT. Amino acids: CASSEDGRDTEAFF.